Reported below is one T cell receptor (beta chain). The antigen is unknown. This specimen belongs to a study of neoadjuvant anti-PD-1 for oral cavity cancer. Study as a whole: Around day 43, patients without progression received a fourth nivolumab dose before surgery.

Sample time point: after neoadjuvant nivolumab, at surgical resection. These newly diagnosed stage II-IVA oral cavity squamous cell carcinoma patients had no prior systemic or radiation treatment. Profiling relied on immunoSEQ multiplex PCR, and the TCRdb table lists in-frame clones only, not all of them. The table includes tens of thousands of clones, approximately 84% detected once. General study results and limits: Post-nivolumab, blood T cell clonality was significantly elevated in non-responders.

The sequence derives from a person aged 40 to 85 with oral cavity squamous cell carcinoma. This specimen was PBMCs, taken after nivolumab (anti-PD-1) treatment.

Written as DNA, the CDR3 is TGTGCCAGCACTCCCCCGGGACTAGCTAGCCTGCACACAGATACGCAGTATTTT. It translates to CASTPPGLASLHTDTQYF. The rearrangement links TRBV28 to TRBJ2-3; 9 nucleotides match TRBD2. The CDR3 extends over 18 amino acids. The J segment lost 2 bases and the V segment lost 7 bases, leaving 16 bases of the junction unmatched. In germline, CDR1 is MDHEN, CDR2 SYDVKM.